Each of the 23 T cell receptor beta chains below was sequenced from the same sample in a study of human T cells and chemical hapten exposure. Time point reported: pre-sensitization, week 0. Treatment specified: therapeutic diphenylcyclopropenone sensitization with weekly scalp DPC. Using its own MiXCR run on the RACE reads, TCRdb lists one record per CDR3 protein. Counted here are over 300,000 distinct CDR3 sequences, roughly 4.6% occurring once; the ten biggest clones make up 2% to 3%. The specimen was whole blood, collected in connection with sensitization to the hapten diphenylcyclopropenone (DPC). The receptor source for this set is a woman aged 50 to 60 with alopecia areata. Some clones in this sample may be carry-over from other donors' samples.

This clonotype has ten or more counts. V gene TRBV29-1 combines with J gene TRBJ1-1; maybe TRBD1 (5 bases). Germline-derived CDR1 and CDR2 are SQVTM and ANQGSEA. The V end lost 3 bases, the J end lost 0 bases, and 8 bases lay between the germline ends. The CDR3 has 13 residues. The CDR3 DNA sequence: TGCAGCGTTGACAGGGCCATGAACACTGAAGCTTTCTTT. Protein: CSVDRAMNTEAFF.

This clonotype was recorded many times. The gene calls are TRBV27 and TRBJ2-3; D possibly corresponds to TRBD2 (5 bases). Trimming stripped 3 bases from V and 1 base from J, with 8 bases between. Germline V gene sequence: CDR1 MNHEY, CDR2 SMNVEV (reference sequence). This CDR3 is 14 amino acids long. CDR3 coding DNA: TGTGCCAGCAGTTTGGGGAGTGGCACAGATACGCAGTATTTT. Amino acids: CASSLGSGTDTQYF.

This clonotype was counted a few times. V gene TRBV7-9 combines with J gene TRBJ1-2; D is ambiguous. The germline V gene has CDR1 SEHNR and CDR2 FQNEAQ (reference sequence). CDR3 length: 14 residues. V lost 5 bases, J lost 3 bases, and 13 bases lay in between. The CDR3 loop is CASSPRGSHYGYTF. CDR3 DNA: TGTGCCAGCAGCCCCCGTGGCAGCCACTATGGCTACACCTTC.

V is TRBV27 and J is TRBJ2-5, with D possibly being TRBD1 or TRBD2 (6 bases each). Germline CDR1 reads MNHEY; CDR2 reads SMNVEV (reference sequence). V lost 11 bases to trimming and J lost 2 bases, with 12 bases between them. The CDR3 totals 12 residues. The CDR3 protein is CAEGGCQETQYF. CDR3 nucleotides: TGTGCCGAAGGGGGGTGTCAAGAGACCCAGTACTTC.

The chain links TRBV7-9 to TRBJ1-3; D not certain. Per the germline V gene, CDR1 is SEHNR and CDR2 is FQNEAQ (reference sequence). The CDR3 extends over 17 amino acids. Trimming took 4 bases from V and 0 from J, leaving 16 bases between them. CDR3 region: CASSYRKDGISGNTIYF. As DNA, the CDR3 is TGTGCCAGCAGCTACCGTAAGGACGGGATCTCTGGAAACACCATATATTTT.

This rearrangement joins TRBV20-1 to TRBJ1-5; D remains unclear. V gave up 0 bases and J gave up 1 base, with 13 bases separating them. The CDR3 runs to 16 residues. Germline loops: CDR1 DFQATT, CDR2 SNEGSKA (reference sequence). The CDR3 region has the DNA TGCAGTGCTAGAGAGGAAGACGGTTTGAGCAATCAGCCCCAGCATTTT. Encoded protein: CSAREEDGLSNQPQHF.

The CDR3 is CASSFRREETQYF. CDR3 DNA sequence: TGTGCCAGCAGCTTCAGGCGAGAGGAGACCCAGTACTTC. The chain uses TRBV5-4 and TRBJ2-5; D unresolved. Per the germline V gene, CDR1 is SGHNT and CDR2 is YYREEE (reference sequence). V was trimmed by 2 bases and J by 5 bases, leaving 10 bases between them. The CDR3 loop spans 13 amino acids.

This clonotype was observed a few times. The chain employs TRBV2 and TRBJ2-6; 7 bases are a match to TRBD1. The CDR3 sequence is 18 residues long. The germline V gene encodes CDR1 SNHLY and CDR2 FYNNEI. V shed 5 bases and J 0 bases; nucleotides not matched to a gene: 10. The CDR3 sequence: CASSRLGQPSSGANVLTF. CDR3 in DNA: TGTGCCAGCAGTAGATTGGGACAGCCAAGCTCTGGGGCCAACGTCCTGACTTTC.

This clonotype was seen ten or more times. The V and J genes are TRBV4-2 and TRBJ2-5; D tentatively reads TRBD1 or TRBD2 (5 bases each). V was pared by 2 bases and J by 2 bases, with 9 bases between. This CDR3 has 14 residues. CDR1 LGHNA and CDR2 YNFKEQ come from the germline V gene. CDR3 protein: CASSQRDGQETQYF. The CDR3, as DNA: TGTGCCAGCAGCCAACGGGACGGACAAGAGACCCAGTACTTC.

The chain combines TRBV29-1 with TRBJ2-3; 14 bases align to TRBD2. With 2 bases clipped from V and 4 bases from J, the junction kept 5 bases outside the gene matches. The CDR3 loop spans 16 amino acids. Germline V gives CDR1 SQVTM, CDR2 ANQGSEA. The DNA for the CDR3 is TGCAGCGTTGAACCGGGACTAGCGGGGGACGCAGATACGCAGTATTTT. This sequence encodes CSVEPGLAGDADTQYF.

This clonotype was seen many times. In DNA form, the CDR3 reads TGTGCCAGCAGCAAATGGGCCACCGGGATAGACGGGGAGCTGTTTTTT. This gives the protein CASSKWATGIDGELFF. This chain uses TRBV6-2 or TRBV6-3 with TRBJ2-2, with D possibly TRBD2 on 5 matching bases. The germline V gene has CDR1 MNHEY and CDR2 SVGEGT. Deletions cut 6 bases from V and 7 bases from J, with 21 bases between. The CDR3 is 16 residues long.

This clonotype was seen a few times. This chain joins TRBV24-1 and TRBJ2-1; TRBD1 might be the D (6 bases). Germline CDR1 KGHDR, CDR2 SFDVKD. Trimming removed 2 bases from V and 4 bases from J, with 14 bases in between. The CDR3 has 16 residues. The CDR3 coding sequence is TGTGCCACCAGTGATTCTAGGGGGTCTCCGTACAATGAGCAGTTCTTC. It specifies CATSDSRGSPYNEQFF.

This clonotype has only a few counts. The rearrangement links TRBV12-3 or TRBV12-4 to TRBJ1-5; a weak D match, TRBD1 (5 bases). Trimming removed 3 bases from V and 7 bases from J, with 13 bases in between. The CDR3 sequence is 14 residues long. CDR3 nucleotide sequence: TGTGCCAGCAGTTTTGAGGGATGGGGCCAGCCCCAGCATTTT. It yields the protein CASSFEGWGQPQHF.

V gene TRBV28 combines with J gene TRBJ1-1; no clear D. The V and J ends lost 5 bases and 7 bases respectively, with 20 bases between them. The CDR3 extends over 15 amino acids. Germline loops: CDR1 MDHEN, CDR2 SYDVKM. CDR3 sequence: CASSTITQPTREAFF. Here the CDR3 DNA reads TGTGCCAGCAGTACCATAACTCAACCCACGCGTGAAGCTTTCTTT.

This chain links TRBV28 with TRBJ1-1; 7 positions agree with TRBD1. CDR1 and CDR2 (germline): MDHEN, SYDVKM. The CDR3 loop spans 14 amino acids. The V segment lost 6 bases and the J segment 11 bases; nucleotides outside the gene matches: 15. CDR3 DNA: TGTGCCAGCAGCTACCTTTACGAGGGGGCGAGGGCTTTCTTT. This encodes CASSYLYEGARAFF.

V gene TRBV6-5 combines with J gene TRBJ2-7; the D call may be TRBD1 or TRBD2 (6 bases each). CDR1 is MNHEY, CDR2 SVGAGI, per germline. Deletions cut 8 bases from V and 9 bases from J, with 20 bases between. The CDR3 spans 13 residues. The CDR3 region has the DNA TGTGCCAGCTCTCCGAGGGGGGCCGAATGGCAGTACTTC. Its protein is CASSPRGAEWQYF.

This clonotype was observed a few times. This rearrangement joins TRBV20-1 to TRBJ2-1; 12 bases agree with TRBD2. The CDR3 length is 13 residues. CDR1 is DFQATT, CDR2 SNEGSKA, per germline (reference sequence). The DNA for the CDR3 is TGCTCCTCTAGCGGGAGGGCCAGGGATGAGCAGTTCTTC. This translates into CSSSGRARDEQFF.

This clonotype has more than one count but fewer than ten. This sequence joins TRBV4-3 and TRBJ2-5, with a tentative D call TRBD2 (6 bases). There are 14 residues in the CDR3. In germline, CDR1 is LGHNA, CDR2 YSLEER. The V end was cut by 1 base, the J end by 6 bases, with 12 bases between. The chain's CDR3 is CASSQGPEGKTQYF. CDR3 sequence (DNA): TGCGCCAGCAGCCAAGGTCCGGAGGGCAAGACCCAGTACTTC.

The chain joins TRBV14 to TRBJ1-1; perhaps TRBD1 as D (5 bases). The CDR3 runs to 16 residues. Trimming took 0 bases from V and 4 from J, leaving 15 bases between them. Germline assignment: CDR1 SGHDN and CDR2 FVKESK. CDR3 region: CASSQELRGMGTEAFF. CDR3 nucleotides: TGTGCCAGCAGCCAAGAATTGAGGGGTATGGGCACTGAAGCTTTCTTT.

This clonotype has a handful of counts. V usage is TRBV5-1 and J usage is TRBJ1-1; no definite D call. Per the germline V gene, CDR1 is SGHRS and CDR2 is YFSETQ. This CDR3 region has 15 residues. V was trimmed by 0 bases and J by 1 base, leaving 10 bases between them. CDR3 nucleotide sequence: TGCGCCAGCAGCTTGGATCAACAGTGGAACACTGAAGCTTTCTTT. Protein product: CASSLDQQWNTEAFF.

In this sample, this clonotype turned up a few times. The rearrangement links TRBV27 to TRBJ1-1; tentative D call: TRBD1 (6 bases). Trimming cost V 0 bases and J 5 bases, with 10 bases left between them. CDR1 is MNHEY and CDR2 is SMNVEV in the germline V gene (reference sequence). This CDR3 contains 14 residues. Here the CDR3 DNA reads TGTGCCAGCAGTTTATCCGCAGGGGTAACTGAAGCTTTCTTT. The encoded protein is CASSLSAGVTEAFF.

This chain connects TRBV20-1 to TRBJ2-7; 7 bases map to TRBD2. CDR1 is DFQATT and CDR2 is SNEGSKA in the germline V gene (reference sequence). The CDR3 spans 13 residues. The CDR3 coding sequence is TGCAGCCAGACGGGAGGACTAACCTACGAGCAGTACTTC. Amino acid sequence: CSQTGGLTYEQYF.

There are a few counts of this clonotype. The chain employs TRBV5-1 and TRBJ2-1; D remains ambiguous. Between the trimmed V and J ends, which lost 0 bases and 1 base, there was a span of 5 bases. Germline values: CDR1 SGHRS, CDR2 YFSETQ. This CDR3 has 14 amino acids. The CDR3 nucleotides read TGCGCCAGCAGCTTGGCGGTATCCTACAATGAGCAGTTCTTC. This sequence encodes CASSLAVSYNEQFF.